The clone carrying this T cell receptor beta chain was found many times. What it recognizes is unknown. Individuals selected for sequencing had exhibited CD8+CD57+ cell expansion on flow cytometry. Patients uniformly had severe acquired aplastic anemia. These data belong to a study of CD8+CD57+ T cells in acquired aplastic anemia. Regarding the study as a whole: Found in both controls and patients were around 31 CD8+ CDR3 sequences.

The germline gives CDR1 SSHAT, CDR2 FNYEAQ (reference sequence). The CDR3 totals 13 residues. V dropped 10 bases and J dropped 0 bases, with 12 bases sitting between them. For CDR3 and TCR beta VDJ profiling, genomic DNA was the template used. TCRdb itself ran the reads through MiXCR, one entry per CDR3 protein. Of 150,000 or so distinct CDR3 sequences in the sample, about 48% were seen once. The V call is TRBV7-7, the J call TRBJ1-1; D remains unclear. This clonotype was sampled from a human donor with aplastic anemia. Sequences were obtained from sorted CD4+, CD8+, or CD8+CD57+ T cells (not recorded which) from PBMCs. The DNA of the CDR3 is TGTGCCATCTCGCACGAGGTGAACACTGAAGCTTTCTTT. This translates into CAISHEVNTEAFF.